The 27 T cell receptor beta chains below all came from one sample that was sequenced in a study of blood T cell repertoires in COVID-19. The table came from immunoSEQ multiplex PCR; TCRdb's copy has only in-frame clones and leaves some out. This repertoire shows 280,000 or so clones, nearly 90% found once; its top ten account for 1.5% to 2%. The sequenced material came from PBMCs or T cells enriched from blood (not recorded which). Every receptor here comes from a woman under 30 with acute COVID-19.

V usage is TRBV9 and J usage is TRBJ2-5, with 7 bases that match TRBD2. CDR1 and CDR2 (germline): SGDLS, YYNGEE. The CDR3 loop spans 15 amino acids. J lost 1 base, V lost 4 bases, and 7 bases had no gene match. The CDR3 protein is CASSLVASGQETQYF. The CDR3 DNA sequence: TGTGCCAGCAGCCTGGTGGCTAGCGGCCAAGAGACCCAGTACTTC.

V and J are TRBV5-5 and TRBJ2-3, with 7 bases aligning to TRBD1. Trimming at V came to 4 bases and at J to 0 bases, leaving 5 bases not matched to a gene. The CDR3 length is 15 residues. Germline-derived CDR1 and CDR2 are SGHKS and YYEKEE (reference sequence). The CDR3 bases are TGTGCCAGCAGCCTAGACAGGGCTAGCACAGATACGCAGTATTTT. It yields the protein CASSLDRASTDTQYF.

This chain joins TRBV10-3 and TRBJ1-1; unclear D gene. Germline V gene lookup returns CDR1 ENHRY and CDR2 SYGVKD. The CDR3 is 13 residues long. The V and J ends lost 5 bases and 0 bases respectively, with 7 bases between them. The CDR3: CAISTELNTEAFF. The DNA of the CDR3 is TGTGCCATCAGTACAGAATTGAACACTGAAGCTTTCTTT.

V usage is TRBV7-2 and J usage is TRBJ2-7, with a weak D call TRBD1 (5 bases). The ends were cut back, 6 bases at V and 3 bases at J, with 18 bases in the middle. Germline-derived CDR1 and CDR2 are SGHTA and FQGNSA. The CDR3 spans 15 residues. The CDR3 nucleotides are TGTGCCAGCAGACCTAAGACAGCCGGATACTACGAGCAGTACTTC. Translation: CASRPKTAGYYEQYF.

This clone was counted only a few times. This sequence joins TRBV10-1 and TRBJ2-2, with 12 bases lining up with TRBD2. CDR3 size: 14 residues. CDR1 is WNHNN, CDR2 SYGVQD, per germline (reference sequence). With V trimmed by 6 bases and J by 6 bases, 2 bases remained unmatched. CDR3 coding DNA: TGCGCCAGCAGGCTAGCGGGAGGGCCCGGGGAGCTGTTTTTT. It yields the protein CASRLAGGPGELFF.

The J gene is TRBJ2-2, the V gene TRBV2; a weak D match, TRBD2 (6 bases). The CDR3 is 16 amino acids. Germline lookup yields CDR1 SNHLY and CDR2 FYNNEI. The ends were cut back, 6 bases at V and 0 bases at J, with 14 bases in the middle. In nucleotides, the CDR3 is TGTGCCAGCAGATACGGCGGGACGGCGAACACCGGGGAGCTGTTTTTT. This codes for CASRYGGTANTGELFF.

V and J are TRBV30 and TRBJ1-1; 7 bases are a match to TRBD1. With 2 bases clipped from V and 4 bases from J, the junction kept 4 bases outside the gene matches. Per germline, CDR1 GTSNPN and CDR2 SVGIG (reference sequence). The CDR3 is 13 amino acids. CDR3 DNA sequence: TGTGCCTGGAGTATACAGGGGTCCACTGAAGCTTTCTTT. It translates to CAWSIQGSTEAFF.

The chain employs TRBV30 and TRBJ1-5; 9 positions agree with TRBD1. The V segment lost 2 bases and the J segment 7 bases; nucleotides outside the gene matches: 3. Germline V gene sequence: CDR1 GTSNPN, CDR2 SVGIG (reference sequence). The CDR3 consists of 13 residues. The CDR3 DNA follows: TGTGCCTGGAGTCTCACAGGGGGCCAGCCCCAGCATTTT. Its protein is CAWSLTGGQPQHF.

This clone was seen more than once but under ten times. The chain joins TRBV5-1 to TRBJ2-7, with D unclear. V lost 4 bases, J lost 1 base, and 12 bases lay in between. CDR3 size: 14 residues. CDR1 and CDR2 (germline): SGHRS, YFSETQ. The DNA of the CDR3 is TGCGCCAGCAGCCCCCAACCAGGTTCCTACGAGCAGTACTTC. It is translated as CASSPQPGSYEQYF. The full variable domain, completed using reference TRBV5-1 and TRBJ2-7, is KAGVTQTPRYLIKTRGQQVTLSCSPISGHRSVSWYQQTPGQGLQFLFEYFSETQRNKGNFPGRFSGRQFSNSRSEMNVSTLELGDSALYLCASSPQPGSYEQYFGPGTRLTVT.

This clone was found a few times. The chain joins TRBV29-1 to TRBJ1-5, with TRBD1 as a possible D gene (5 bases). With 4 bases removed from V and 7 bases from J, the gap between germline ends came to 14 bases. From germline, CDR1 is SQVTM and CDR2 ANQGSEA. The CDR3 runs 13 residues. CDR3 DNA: TGCAGCGTTGCCCGGGGGGTAGGACAGCCCCAGCATTTT. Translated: CSVARGVGQPQHF.

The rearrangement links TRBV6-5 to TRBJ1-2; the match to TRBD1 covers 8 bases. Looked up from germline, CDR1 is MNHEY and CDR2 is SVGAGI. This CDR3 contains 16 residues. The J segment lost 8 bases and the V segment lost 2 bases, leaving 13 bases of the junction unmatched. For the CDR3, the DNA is TGTGCCAGCAGTTACAGTACGGCAGGGGGCGCAGGGGGCTACACCTTC. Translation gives CASSYSTAGGAGGYTF.

The CDR3 nucleotides are TGTGCCAGCAGCGCCGACAGGGGTCGGGAGACCCAGTACTTC. Amino acid sequence: CASSADRGRETQYF. This chain joins TRBV7-9 and TRBJ2-5; 8 bases line up with TRBD1. Germline loops: CDR1 SEHNR, CDR2 FQNEAQ (reference sequence). Trimming removed 5 bases from V and 5 bases from J; junction bases left unmatched: 7. The CDR3 has 14 amino acids.

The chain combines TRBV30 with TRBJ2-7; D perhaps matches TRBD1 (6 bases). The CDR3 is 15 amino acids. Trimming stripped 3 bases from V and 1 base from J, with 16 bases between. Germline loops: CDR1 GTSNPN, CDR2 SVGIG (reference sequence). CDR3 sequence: CAWSGARDTSYEQYF. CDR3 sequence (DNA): TGTGCCTGGAGCGGAGCCCGGGACACATCCTACGAGCAGTACTTC.

The CDR3 nucleotides read TGTGCCACCAGCAGAGATCAGGACAGCAGCTATGGCTACACCTTC. It codes for CATSRDQDSSYGYTF. The chain is built from TRBV15 and TRBJ1-2; D may be TRBD1 (6 bases). This CDR3 region has 15 residues. Germline CDR1 reads LNHNV; CDR2 reads YYDKDF (reference sequence). The V end lost 0 bases, the J end lost 4 bases, and 12 bases lay between the germline ends.

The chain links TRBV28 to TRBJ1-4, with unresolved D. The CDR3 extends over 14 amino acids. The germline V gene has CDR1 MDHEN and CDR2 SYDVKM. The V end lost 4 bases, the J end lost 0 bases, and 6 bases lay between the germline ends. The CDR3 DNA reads TGTGCCAGCAGTTCCCCCGCAACTAATGAAAAACTGTTTTTT. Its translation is CASSSPATNEKLFF.

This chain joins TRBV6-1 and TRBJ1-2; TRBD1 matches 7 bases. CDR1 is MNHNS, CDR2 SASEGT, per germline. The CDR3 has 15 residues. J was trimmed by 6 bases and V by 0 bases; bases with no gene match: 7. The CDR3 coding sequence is TGTGCCAGCAGTGAAGCGTTTGGCAGGGGGGATGGCTACACCTTC. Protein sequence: CASSEAFGRGDGYTF.

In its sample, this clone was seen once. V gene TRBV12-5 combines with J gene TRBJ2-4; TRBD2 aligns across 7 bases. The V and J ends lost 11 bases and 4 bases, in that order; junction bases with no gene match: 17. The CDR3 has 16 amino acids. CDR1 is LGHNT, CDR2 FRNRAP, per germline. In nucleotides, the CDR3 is TGTGCTGTATCCTTTTTCCAGGCAGCGGGGAAAAACATTCAGTACTTC. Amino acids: CAVSFFQAAGKNIQYF.

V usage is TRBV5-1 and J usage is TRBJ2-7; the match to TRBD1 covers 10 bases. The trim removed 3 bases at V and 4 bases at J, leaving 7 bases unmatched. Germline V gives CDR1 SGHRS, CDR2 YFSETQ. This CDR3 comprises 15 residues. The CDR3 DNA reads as TGCGCCAGCAGCTCGCGACAGGGGGCGAGGTACGAGCAGTACTTC. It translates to CASSSRQGARYEQYF.

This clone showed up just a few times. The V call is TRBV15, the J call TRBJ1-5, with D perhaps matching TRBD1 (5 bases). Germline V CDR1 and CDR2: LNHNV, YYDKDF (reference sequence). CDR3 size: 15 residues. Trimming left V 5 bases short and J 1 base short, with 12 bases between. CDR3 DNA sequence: TGTGCCACCAGCCCCACGGGGGGGAGCAATCAGCCCCAGCATTTT. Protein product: CATSPTGGSNQPQHF.

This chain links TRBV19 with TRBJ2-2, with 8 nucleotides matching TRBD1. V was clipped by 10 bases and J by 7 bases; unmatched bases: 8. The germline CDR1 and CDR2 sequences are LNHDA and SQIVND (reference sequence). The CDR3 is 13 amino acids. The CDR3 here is CATLTGVGGELFF. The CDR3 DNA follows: TGTGCCACTTTGACAGGGGTAGGCGGGGAGCTGTTTTTT.

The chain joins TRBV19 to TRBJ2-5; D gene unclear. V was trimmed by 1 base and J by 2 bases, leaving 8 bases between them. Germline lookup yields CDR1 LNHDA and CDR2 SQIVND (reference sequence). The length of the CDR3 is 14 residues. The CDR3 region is CASSIGRLQETQYF. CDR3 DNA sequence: TGTGCCAGTAGTATAGGCAGGCTACAAGAGACCCAGTACTTC.

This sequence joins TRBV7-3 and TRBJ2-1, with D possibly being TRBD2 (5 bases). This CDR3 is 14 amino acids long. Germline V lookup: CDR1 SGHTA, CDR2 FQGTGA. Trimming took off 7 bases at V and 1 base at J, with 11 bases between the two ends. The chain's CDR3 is CASTPGESYNEQFF. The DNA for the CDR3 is TGTGCCAGCACCCCCGGGGAGTCCTACAATGAGCAGTTCTTC.

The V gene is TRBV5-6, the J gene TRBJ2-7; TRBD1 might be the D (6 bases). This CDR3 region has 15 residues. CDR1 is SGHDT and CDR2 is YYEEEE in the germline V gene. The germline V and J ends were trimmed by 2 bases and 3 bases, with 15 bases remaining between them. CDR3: CASSLGYRESYEQYF. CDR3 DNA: TGTGCCAGCAGCTTAGGATACAGGGAGAGCTACGAGCAGTACTTC.

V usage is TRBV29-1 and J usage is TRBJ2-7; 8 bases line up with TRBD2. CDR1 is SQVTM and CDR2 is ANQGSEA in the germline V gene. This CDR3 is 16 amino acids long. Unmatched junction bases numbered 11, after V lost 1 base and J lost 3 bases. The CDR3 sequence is CSVEAPNGRADYEQYF. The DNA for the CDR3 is TGCAGCGTTGAAGCCCCGAACGGGAGGGCCGACTACGAGCAGTACTTC.

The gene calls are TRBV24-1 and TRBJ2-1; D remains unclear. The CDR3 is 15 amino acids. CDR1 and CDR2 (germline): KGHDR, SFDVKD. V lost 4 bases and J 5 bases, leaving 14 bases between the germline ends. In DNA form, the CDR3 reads TGTGCCACCAGTGACCCTTTTGAGCTTAACAATGAGCAGTTCTTC. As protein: CATSDPFELNNEQFF.

CDR3 DNA: TGCGCCAGCAGCCCCGGGGCTAGCGAAGAGACCCAGTACTTC. Protein: CASSPGASEETQYF. The chain combines TRBV5-1 with TRBJ2-5, with D perhaps matching TRBD2 (6 bases). This CDR3 comprises 14 residues. Germline CDR1 and CDR2: SGHRS and YFSETQ. V shed 4 bases and J shed 3 bases, with 13 bases lying between them.

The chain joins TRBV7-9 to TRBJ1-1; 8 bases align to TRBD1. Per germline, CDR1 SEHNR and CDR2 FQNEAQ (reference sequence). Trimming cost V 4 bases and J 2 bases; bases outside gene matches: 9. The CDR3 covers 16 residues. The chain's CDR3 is CASSSPGTGLNTEAFF. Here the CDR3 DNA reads TGTGCCAGCAGCTCTCCCGGGACAGGACTTAACACTGAAGCTTTCTTT.